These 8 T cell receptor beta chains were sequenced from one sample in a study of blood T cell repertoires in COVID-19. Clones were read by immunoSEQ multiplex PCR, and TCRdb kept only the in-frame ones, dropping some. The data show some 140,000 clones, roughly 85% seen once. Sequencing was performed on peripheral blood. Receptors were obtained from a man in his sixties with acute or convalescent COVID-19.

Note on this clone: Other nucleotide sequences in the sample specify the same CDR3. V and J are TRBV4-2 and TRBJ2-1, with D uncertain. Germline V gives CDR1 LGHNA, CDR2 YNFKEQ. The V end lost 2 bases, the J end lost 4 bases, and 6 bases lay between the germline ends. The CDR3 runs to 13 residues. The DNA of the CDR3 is TGTGCCAGCAGCCAATCCTATTACAATGAGCAGTTCTTC. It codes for CASSQSYYNEQFF.

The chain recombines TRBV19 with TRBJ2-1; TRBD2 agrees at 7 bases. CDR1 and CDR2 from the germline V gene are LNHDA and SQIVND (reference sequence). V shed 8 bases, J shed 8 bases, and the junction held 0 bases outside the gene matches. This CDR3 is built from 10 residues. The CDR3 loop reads CASGRDEQFF. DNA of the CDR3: TGTGCCAGTGGGAGGGATGAGCAGTTCTTC.

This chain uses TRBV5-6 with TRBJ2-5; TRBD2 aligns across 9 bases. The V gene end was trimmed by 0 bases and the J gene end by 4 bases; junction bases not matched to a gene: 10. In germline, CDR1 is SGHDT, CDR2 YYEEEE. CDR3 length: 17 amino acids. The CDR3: CASSLVGWREGRETQYF. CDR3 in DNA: TGTGCCAGCAGCTTGGTGGGCTGGCGGGAGGGCCGAGAGACCCAGTACTTC. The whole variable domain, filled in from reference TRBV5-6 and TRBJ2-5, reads DAGVTQSPTHLIKTRGQQVTLRCSPKSGHDTVSWYQQALGQGPQFIFQYYEEEERQRGNFPDRFSGHQFPNYSSELNVNALLLGDSALYLCASSLVGWREGRETQYFGPGTRLLVL.

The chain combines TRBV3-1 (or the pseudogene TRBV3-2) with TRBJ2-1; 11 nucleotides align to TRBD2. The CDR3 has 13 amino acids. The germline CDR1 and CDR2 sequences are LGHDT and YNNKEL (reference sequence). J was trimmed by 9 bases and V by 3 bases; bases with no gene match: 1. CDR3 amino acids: CASSQGTSGEQFF. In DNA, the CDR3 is TGTGCCAGCAGCCAGGGGACTAGCGGTGAGCAGTTCTTC.

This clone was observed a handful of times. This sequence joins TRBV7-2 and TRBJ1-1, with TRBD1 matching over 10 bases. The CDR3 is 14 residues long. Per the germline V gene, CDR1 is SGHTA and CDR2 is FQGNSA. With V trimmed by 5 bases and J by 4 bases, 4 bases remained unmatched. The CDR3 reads CASSTGQGITEAFF. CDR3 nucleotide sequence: TGTGCCAGCAGCACGGGACAGGGGATCACTGAAGCTTTCTTT.

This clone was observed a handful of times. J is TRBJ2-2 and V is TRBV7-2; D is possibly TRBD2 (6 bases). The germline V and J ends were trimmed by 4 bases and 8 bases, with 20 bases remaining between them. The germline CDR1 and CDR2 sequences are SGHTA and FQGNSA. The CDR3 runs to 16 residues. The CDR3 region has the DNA TGTGCCAGCAGCTCGCAATCCGGGAGTAGCTCGGGGGAGCTGTTTTTT. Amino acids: CASSSQSGSSSGELFF. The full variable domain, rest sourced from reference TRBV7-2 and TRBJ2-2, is GAGVSQSPSNKVTEKGKDVELRCDPISGHTALYWYRQSLGQGLEFLIYFQGNSAPDKSGLPSDRFSAERTGGSVSTLTIQRTQQEDSAVYLCASSSQSGSSSGELFFGEGSRLTVL.

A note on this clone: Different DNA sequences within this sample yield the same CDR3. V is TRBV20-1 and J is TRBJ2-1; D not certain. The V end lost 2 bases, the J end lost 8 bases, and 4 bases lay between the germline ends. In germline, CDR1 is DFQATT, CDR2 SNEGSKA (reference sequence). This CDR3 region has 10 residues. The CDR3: CSARLDEQFF. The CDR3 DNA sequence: TGCAGTGCTAGACTAGATGAGCAGTTCTTC.

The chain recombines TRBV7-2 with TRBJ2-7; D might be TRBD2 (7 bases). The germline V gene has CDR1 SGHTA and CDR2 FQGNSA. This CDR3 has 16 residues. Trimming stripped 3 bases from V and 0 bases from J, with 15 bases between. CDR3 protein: CASSFGGGGSSYEQYF. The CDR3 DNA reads TGTGCCAGCAGCTTTGGGGGGGGCGGGAGCTCCTACGAGCAGTACTTC.